This T cell receptor beta chain was recorded in a study of T cells expressing NK-cell markers. Regarding the study as a whole: NKG2C+ dominant clonotype frequencies in 6 or 7 donors were about 1.0-7.5% of CD8+ T cells. Whether expanded NKG2C+ T cell clones were HCMV-specific remained unclear.

Comments on this clonotype: Its antigen is currently unknown.

The CDR3 is 17 amino acids. CDR1 and CDR2 (germline): MNHEY, SVGAGI. TCRdb re-called the 5' RACE reads, yielding one record per CDR3 amino acid sequence without DNA. The listing contains approximately 150,000 distinct CDR3 sequences. The TCR sequence derives from a man in his late teens or twenties in good health. This chain uses TRBV6-5 with TRBJ2-3; lacking DNA, the TRBD1 call made by TCRdb goes unchecked. The sequenced sample was blood T cells: a sorted CD56 or NKG2C T cell subset, CD4+ or CD8+ T cells, or bulk PBMC T cells (not recorded which). The CDR3 loop reads CASSYSSVGSHTDTQYF.